The rows below give T cell receptor beta chains drawn from one sample of a study of CD8 T cells in Susac syndrome. TCRdb reprocessed the immunoSEQ multiplex PCR reads with MiXCR, giving one entry per CDR3 protein. The top ten clones hold approximately 0.15% of a sample with more than 150,000 distinct CDR3 sequences, about 95% of them seen once. Sample: CD8+ T cells from PBMCs. The receptors derive from a human donor with Susac syndrome. Each CDR3 is given with its conserved first and last residue. D genes are given only for firm matches. Where a row states a size, it is once, few, many or the class of an expanded clone; other rows omit it.

J gene	CDR3 length	D gene	V gene	clone size	CDR3 protein	CDR3 DNA
TRBJ2-2	15	TRBD1	TRBV6-5	-	CASRDRDRLPGELFF	TGTGCCAGCAGGGACCGGGACAGACTTCCCGGGGAGCTGTTTTTT
TRBJ2-1	15	TRBD2	TRBV6-5	-	CASSYGSGSYNEQFF	TGTGCCAGCAGTTACGGTAGCGGGAGCTACAATGAGCAGTTCTTC
TRBJ1-2	17	-	TRBV6-5	-	CASSDSGWHPINYGYTF	TGTGCCAGCAGTGACTCAGGTTGGCACCCGATTAACTATGGCTACACCTTC
TRBJ2-7	14	TRBD1	TRBV5-5	-	CASSTWTGSYEQYF	TGTGCCAGCAGCACTTGGACAGGCTCCTACGAGCAGTACTTC
TRBJ2-1	14	TRBD2	TRBV7-8	once	CASSLTGGGNEQFF	TGTGCCAGCAGCTTAACCGGGGGGGGCAATGAGCAGTTCTTC
TRBJ2-7	15	-	TRBV13	-	CASSPPRMAGREQYF	TGTGCCAGCAGCCCCCCCCGTATGGCGGGACGAGAGCAGTACTTC
TRBJ1-1	14	-	TRBV28	once	CASSLGSPNTEAFF	TGTGCCAGCAGTTTAGGGTCTCCCAACACTGAAGCTTTCTTT
TRBJ2-1	19	TRBD2	TRBV5-1	-	CASSLAGTPKLAAVNEQFF	TGCGCCAGCAGCTTGGCCGGGACACCGAAACTAGCGGCTGTCAATGAGCAGTTCTTC
TRBJ1-1	13	-	TRBV14	-	CASSQVWDTEAFF	TGTGCCAGCAGCCAAGTATGGGACACTGAAGCTTTCTTT
TRBJ2-7	13	TRBD1	TRBV2	-	CASKWTGVYEQYF	TGTGCCAGCAAGTGGACAGGGGTTTACGAGCAGTACTTC
TRBJ1-2	12	-	TRBV28	-	CASSARTGGYTF	TGTGCCAGCAGCGCCCGGACGGGGGGCTACACCTTC
TRBJ2-1	14	-	TRBV19	-	CASSGRGDYNEQFF	TGTGCCAGTAGTGGTCGGGGCGACTACAATGAGCAGTTCTTC
TRBJ1-1	15	-	TRBV5-1	-	CASSPLVGMNTEAFF	TGCGCCAGCAGCCCCCTGGTAGGCATGAACACTGAAGCTTTCTTT
TRBJ1-2	15	-	TRBV9	once	CASSAEGRTAYGYTF	TGTGCCAGCAGCGCTGAGGGTAGAACAGCCTATGGCTACACCTTC
TRBJ2-7	14	TRBD1	TRBV6-5	-	CASSYGDSSYEQYF	TGTGCCAGCAGTTACGGGGACAGCTCCTACGAGCAGTACTTC
TRBJ1-5	15	TRBD1	TRBV12-3/TRBV12-4	-	CASSLAGQGAQPQHF	TGTGCCAGCAGTTTAGCGGGACAGGGGGCTCAGCCCCAGCATTTT
TRBJ1-2	12	TRBD1	TRBV20-1	once	CSGNTGGASYTF	TGCAGTGGTAATACAGGGGGCGCGAGCTACACCTTC
TRBJ1-1	16	-	TRBV4-1	-	CASSPGFGQGNTEAFF	TGCGCCAGCAGCCCAGGTTTTGGGCAGGGAAACACTGAAGCTTTCTTT
TRBJ2-7	14	TRBD2	TRBV20-1	-	CSATLAGGYGEQYF	TGCAGTGCAACCTTAGCGGGGGGGTACGGAGAGCAGTACTTC
TRBJ2-1	17	TRBD1	TRBV9	-	CASSERTGADSYNEQFF	TGTGCCAGCAGCGAGAGGACAGGGGCGGACTCCTACAATGAGCAGTTCTTC
TRBJ1-1	14	TRBD1	TRBV13	-	CASSGLTGVTEAFF	TGTGCCAGCAGCGGTCTTACAGGGGTCACTGAAGCTTTCTTT
TRBJ2-3	14	-	TRBV2	-	CASSEFSDKDTQYF	TGTGCCAGCAGTGAATTCTCGGATAAAGATACGCAGTATTTT
TRBJ1-1	15	-	TRBV20-1	-	CSASSLIKGPTEAFF	TGCAGTGCTAGCTCTTTGATTAAGGGACCCACTGAAGCTTTCTTT
TRBJ1-2	14	TRBD1	TRBV6-5	-	CASSYTGQGDGYTF	TGTGCCAGCAGTTACACCGGACAGGGGGATGGCTACACCTTC
TRBJ1-1	14	-	TRBV4-1	-	CATKWSLLDTEAFF	TGCGCCACTAAGTGGTCGTTGTTGGACACTGAAGCTTTCTTT
TRBJ2-7	12	-	TRBV30	-	CAWSSPAGEQYF	TGTGCCTGGAGTTCCCCGGCGGGGGAGCAGTACTTC
TRBJ2-2	13	-	TRBV4-1	-	CASSHSGTGELFF	TGCGCCAGCAGCCATAGCGGTACCGGGGAGCTGTTTTTT
TRBJ2-7	13	-	TRBV28	once	CAISFSASYEQYF	TGTGCCATCTCATTTAGCGCCTCCTACGAGCAGTACTTC
TRBJ1-2	14	TRBD1	TRBV12-3/TRBV12-4	-	CASTGDRGGNGYTF	TGTGCCAGCACCGGGGACAGGGGAGGGAATGGCTACACCTTC
TRBJ2-5	13	TRBD2	TRBV7-8	-	CASSRGGGETQYF	TGTGCCAGCAGCCGCGGGGGAGGGGAGACCCAGTACTTC
TRBJ1-2	13	-	TRBV24-1	-	CATSDGSGYGYTF	TGTGCCACCAGTGATGGCTCAGGGTATGGCTACACCTTC
TRBJ2-1	16	TRBD1	TRBV25-1	-	CASSESGQLSYNEQFF	TGTGCCAGCAGTGAATCGGGACAGCTTTCCTACAATGAGCAGTTCTTC
TRBJ2-1	17	TRBD1	TRBV20-1	-	CSARDSVTGEQSDEQFF	TGCAGTGCTAGAGATTCGGTAACAGGGGAGCAATCTGATGAGCAGTTCTTC
TRBJ2-3	14	-	TRBV12-3/TRBV12-4	-	CASRTTATPETQYF	TGTGCCAGCAGAACGACCGCGACTCCGGAGACGCAGTATTTT
TRBJ2-1	19	-	TRBV5-4	once	CASSLALLASRSSYNEQFF	TGTGCCAGCAGCTTGGCCTTGCTGGCTAGCAGGAGCTCCTACAATGAGCAGTTCTTC
TRBJ2-7	12	TRBD2	TRBV12-5	-	CASGTSDYEQYF	TGTGCTAGTGGTACTAGCGACTACGAGCAGTACTTC
TRBJ1-2	15	-	TRBV6-5	-	CASSNDQYPSYGYTF	TGTGCCAGCAGTAACGACCAGTACCCCAGCTATGGCTACACCTTC
TRBJ1-1	13	-	TRBV29-1	-	CSVERGGGTEAFF	TGCAGCGTTGAAAGGGGCGGCGGTACTGAAGCTTTCTTT
TRBJ2-7	13	TRBD2	TRBV29-1	-	CSVGTSGRDEQYF	TGCAGCGTTGGGACTAGCGGGAGAGACGAGCAGTACTTC
TRBJ2-3	17	TRBD2	TRBV3-1	once	CASSQLGTSGNTDTQYF	TGTGCCAGCAGCCAACTTGGGACTAGCGGAAACACAGATACGCAGTATTTT
TRBJ2-7	12	-	TRBV11-1	-	CASSYQGNEQYF	TGTGCCAGCAGTTATCAGGGTAACGAGCAGTACTTC
TRBJ1-5	15	-	TRBV12-3/TRBV12-4	-	CASSSRVKGNQPQHF	TGTGCCAGCAGTTCCAGGGTTAAGGGAAATCAGCCCCAGCATTTT
TRBJ1-1	13	-	TRBV30	-	CAWAPGPYTEAFF	TGTGCCTGGGCCCCCGGGCCCTACACTGAAGCTTTCTTT
TRBJ2-7	14	-	TRBV7-9	-	CASSFSTGDSEQYF	TGTGCCAGCAGCTTCTCCACAGGGGACTCCGAGCAGTACTTC
TRBJ2-7	11	-	TRBV12-3/TRBV12-4	many	CASSSTYEQYF	TGTGCCAGCAGCTCGACCTACGAGCAGTACTTC
TRBJ2-7	15	TRBD2	TRBV2	-	CASSSGTSGDGKQYF	TGTGCCAGCAGTTCCGGGACTAGCGGCGACGGGAAGCAGTACTTC
TRBJ2-1	15	TRBD2	TRBV7-9	-	CASSLRLADLDEQFF	TGTGCCAGCAGCTTACGGCTAGCGGATCTGGATGAGCAGTTCTTC
TRBJ2-1	13	TRBD1	TRBV7-8	few	CASSLGTGNEQFF	TGTGCCAGCAGCTTAGGGACAGGCAATGAGCAGTTCTTC